The rows below give T cell receptor beta chains drawn from one sample of a study of blood T cell repertoires in COVID-19. Clones were sequenced by immunoSEQ multiplex PCR, and TCRdb holds only the in-frame ones, with some missing. This sample carries 150,000 to 200,000 clones, under 95% of them seen once, and the ten largest clones take roughly a sixth. Material: peripheral blood. All receptors come from a man aged 60 to 75 with active or convalescent COVID-19. Each CDR3 is given with its conserved first and last residue. Each record gives: clone size, V gene, J gene, D gene, CDR3 DNA, CDR3 protein. D genes are given only for firm matches. Rows may omit the clone size; those that give it use once, few, many or a size class.

NA,TRBV3-1/TRBV3-2,TRBJ2-1,TRBD2,TGTGCCAGCAGCCCGGGGACTAGCGGGAGGGCCGGTGAGCAGTTCTTC,CASSPGTSGRAGEQFF
NA,TRBV19,TRBJ1-4,TRBD1,TGTGCCAGTGGGACAGGGGGCGTGAGAGAAAAACTGTTTTTT,CASGTGGVREKLFF
NA,TRBV12-3/TRBV12-4,TRBJ1-2,TRBD1,TGTGCCATCAGGCGGACAGGGGGCGGTGGCTACACCTTC,CAIRRTGGGGYTF
NA,TRBV18,TRBJ2-5,TRBD2,TGTGCCAGCTCACCACCTTCAGGACTAGCGGTTGGGCTCCAAGAGACCCAGTACTTC,CASSPPSGLAVGLQETQYF
NA,TRBV7-9,TRBJ1-4,NA,TGTGCCAGCAGCTTAGCGCACAGGCTTCGTGGTAATGAAAAACTGTTTTTT,CASSLAHRLRGNEKLFF
NA,TRBV3-1/TRBV3-2,TRBJ2-7,TRBD2,TGTGCCAGCAGCTTTATAGCGGGAGGGGACGAGCAGTACTTC,CASSFIAGGDEQYF
once,TRBV7-2,TRBJ2-3,TRBD2,TGTGCCAGCAGCTTCAGTAGCGGGGATAGCACAGATACGCAGTATTTT,CASSFSSGDSTDTQYF
few,TRBV18,TRBJ1-1,TRBD1,TGTGCCAGCTCAACACGGACAGGGGCGAACACTGAAGCTTTCTTT,CASSTRTGANTEAFF
NA,TRBV4-1,TRBJ2-3,TRBD2,TGCGCCAGCAGCCCCCAAGGGCGGGAGCTAGCAGATACGCAGTATTTT,CASSPQGRELADTQYF
NA,TRBV7-9,TRBJ1-6,NA,TGTGCCAGCAGCTCAGATTCACCCCTCCACTTT,CASSSDSPLHF
few,TRBV7-2,TRBJ1-5,NA,TGTGCCAGCAGCTTAGCTAGTAGCAGCATAGATCAGCCCCAGCATTTT,CASSLASSSIDQPQHF
NA,TRBV18,TRBJ1-1,NA,TGTGCCAGCTCCCCCTACTGGGGCAGGGAAATGACTGAAGCTTTCTTT,CASSPYWGREMTEAFF
NA,TRBV9,TRBJ2-1,TRBD2,TGTGCCAGCTCACTCTGGGCTAGCGGGAGCGATGAGCAGTTCTTC,CASSLWASGSDEQFF
NA,TRBV5-1,TRBJ1-2,NA,TGCGCCAGCAGCTTGGTGGCAGATAACTATGGCTACACCTTC,CASSLVADNYGYTF
NA,TRBV5-1,TRBJ2-1,TRBD2,TGCGCCAGCAGCTCCCCCCTAGCGGGGCCTCCGGGCAATGAGCAGTTCTTC,CASSSPLAGPPGNEQFF
NA,TRBV7-2,TRBJ1-5,NA,TGTGCCAGCAGCTGGGAGTTCAATCAGCCCCAGCATTTT,CASSWEFNQPQHF
NA,TRBV7-2,TRBJ2-1,TRBD1,TGTGCCAGCAGCATTCGTGGACAGGCGTCCAATGAGCAGTTCTTC,CASSIRGQASNEQFF
NA,TRBV5-1,TRBJ1-4,NA,TGCGCCAGCAGCCTCCGACGGGATTCCTTGGGTGAAAAACTGTTTTTT,CASSLRRDSLGEKLFF
NA,TRBV19,TRBJ1-1,TRBD1,TGTGCCAGTAGTACTGCCGGGACAGGGAACACTGAAGCTTTCTTT,CASSTAGTGNTEAFF
few,TRBV19,TRBJ1-1,NA,TGTGCCAGTAGCCAGGGGAGGGGGAAGACTGAAGCTTTCTTT,CASSQGRGKTEAFF
NA,TRBV27,TRBJ2-7,TRBD2,TGTGCCAGCAGTCCAGTCCCGGGACTAGCGGGAGTATCTAGCGAGCAGTACTTC,CASSPVPGLAGVSSEQYF
NA,TRBV5-5,TRBJ2-5,TRBD2,TGTGCCAGCAGCTTGGTTGCGGGGGTCCTCCAAGAGACCCAGTACTTC,CASSLVAGVLQETQYF
few,TRBV5-1,TRBJ1-1,NA,TGCGCCAGCAGCTTGCAAATGAACACTGAAGCTTTCTTT,CASSLQMNTEAFF
NA,TRBV6-5,TRBJ1-5,NA,TGTGCCAGTCAGGACAGACCGAATAGCAATCAGCCCCAGCATTTT,CASQDRPNSNQPQHF
once,TRBV19,TRBJ1-2,NA,TGTGCCAGTAGTGCCGAGGGGGTGATGGGCTATGGCTACACCTTC,CASSAEGVMGYGYTF
NA,TRBV11-2,TRBJ1-2,NA,TGTGCCAGCAGCCCAGGGGCCGGAGGCTACACCTTC,CASSPGAGGYTF
NA,TRBV6-5,TRBJ1-4,TRBD1,TGTGCCAGCAGACGGGACAGGAGTGAAAAACTGTTTTTT,CASRRDRSEKLFF
NA,TRBV1,TRBJ1-2,NA,TGCACCAGCAGCCAACCCACCGCAGGGTACCCTCACTATGGCTACACCTTC,CTSSQPTAGYPHYGYTF
NA,TRBV5-1,TRBJ1-3,NA,TGCGCCAGCAGCTTTGGGGGGACGAGCTCTGGAAACACCATATATTTT,CASSFGGTSSGNTIYF
NA,TRBV4-2,TRBJ2-1,TRBD1,TGTGCCAGCAGCCAAGAATGGACAGGGGACAATGAGCAGTTCTTC,CASSQEWTGDNEQFF
NA,TRBV7-8,TRBJ1-1,NA,TGTGCCAGCAGCCTTACTCCGGGGGTAGGCACTGAAGCTTTCTTT,CASSLTPGVGTEAFF
NA,TRBV21-1,TRBJ2-7,NA,TGTGCCAGCAGCCCTGATAGGGGTCTTGCCTACGAGCAGTACTTC,CASSPDRGLAYEQYF
NA,TRBV7-9,TRBJ1-4,TRBD1,TGTGCCAGCAGCTTAGGAGGAGCCTCCGGACAGGGGGTAAGCCTGTTTTTT,CASSLGGASGQGVSLFF
NA,TRBV3-1/TRBV3-2,TRBJ2-1,NA,TGTGCCAGCAGCCCACCAGGCTACAATGAGCAGTTCTTC,CASSPPGYNEQFF
NA,TRBV10-3,TRBJ1-5,TRBD1,TGTGCCAGCCGGGACAGGGGGAGTCAGCCCCAGCATTTT,CASRDRGSQPQHF
NA,TRBV6-1,TRBJ1-5,TRBD1,TGTGCCAGCAGTGAGAGACAGGGGGGTCAGCCCCAGCATTTT,CASSERQGGQPQHF
NA,TRBV2,TRBJ1-5,NA,TGTGCCAGCAGCCAAGCCTTACCAGGGGTTGGGCAGCCCCAGCATTTT,CASSQALPGVGQPQHF
NA,TRBV6-5,TRBJ2-7,TRBD2,TGTGCCAGCAACCCGGCGGGGGGACCCCTCGAGCAGTACTTC,CASNPAGGPLEQYF
NA,TRBV27,TRBJ2-3,NA,TGTGCCAGCAGTTTATGGAGCAGCACAGATACGCAGTATTTT,CASSLWSSTDTQYF
NA,TRBV5-4,TRBJ2-1,NA,TGTGCCAGCAGCTTGAATGCAGGGACTCGCGAGCAGTTCTTC,CASSLNAGTREQFF
NA,TRBV7-2,TRBJ2-1,TRBD2,TGTGCCAGCACCCCTACTAGCGTGAGCTCCTACAATGAGCAGTTCTTC,CASTPTSVSSYNEQFF
once,TRBV19,TRBJ1-1,NA,TGTGCCAGTAGGCCAGGACAGACCTACACTGAAGCTTTCTTT,CASRPGQTYTEAFF
NA,TRBV5-1,TRBJ1-2,TRBD1,TGCGCCAGCAGCTTAGACACGACAGGGCCCTATGGCTACACCTTC,CASSLDTTGPYGYTF
once,TRBV27,TRBJ1-2,NA,TGTGCCAGCAGTTTACTCGGGGGGACCTATGGCTACACCTTC,CASSLLGGTYGYTF
NA,TRBV19,TRBJ1-6,NA,TGTGCCAGTAGTGCACCCGGTCCCTCGCTCTCCTATAATTCACCCCTCCACTTT,CASSAPGPSLSYNSPLHF
NA,TRBV27,TRBJ1-2,TRBD1,TGTGCCAGCAGTTATGGGACAGGGGGCTATGGCTACACCTTC,CASSYGTGGYGYTF
NA,TRBV27,TRBJ1-5,NA,TGTGCCAGCCGGGGTGCGGGGGGGCAGGGCAATCAGCCCCAGCATTTT,CASRGAGGQGNQPQHF
NA,TRBV5-6,TRBJ1-2,TRBD1,TGTGCCAGCAGCTTGGGCAGGGGGACGGGCTACACCTTC,CASSLGRGTGYTF